Presented here are 7 T cell receptor beta chains from one specimen sequenced in a study of blood T cell repertoires in COVID-19. TCRdb's table, derived via immunoSEQ multiplex PCR, lists solely in-frame clones and lacks some. The sample has 250,000 or so clones, around 90% seen once. The sample was peripheral blood. All receptors come from a woman in her sixties or seventies with COVID-19, enrolled during active disease.

The chain joins TRBV4-2 to TRBJ1-1; D is ambiguous. This CDR3 comprises 15 residues. Germline CDR1 is LGHNA and CDR2 is YNFKEQ. The V end lost 3 bases, the J end lost 1 base, and 12 bases lay between the germline ends. As DNA, the CDR3 is TGTGCCAGCAGCCAGGGCAGAGCTCAGAACACTGAAGCTTTCTTT. Protein: CASSQGRAQNTEAFF.

The chain employs TRBV7-2 and TRBJ2-7, with a weak D call TRBD1 (5 bases). V lost 1 base and J lost 4, with 17 bases in between. Germline-derived CDR1 and CDR2 are SGHTA and FQGNSA. This CDR3 is built from 16 residues. The CDR3 DNA reads as TGTGCCAGCAGCTTAGATGGACACTCAGGGCAGTACGAGCAGTACTTC. Protein sequence: CASSLDGHSGQYEQYF.

The J gene is TRBJ2-7, the V gene TRBV4-3; the match to TRBD1 covers 7 bases. V trimming: 1 base; J trimming: 1 base; junction bases outside the gene matches: 4. This CDR3 has 15 amino acids. The germline CDR1 and CDR2 sequences are LGHNA and YSLEER. CDR3 DNA sequence: TGCGCCAGCAGCCAAGGCCGGGACAGTTCCTACGAGCAGTACTTC. This sequence encodes CASSQGRDSSYEQYF.

The V and J genes are TRBV7-9 and TRBJ1-5; 10 bases line up with TRBD1. This CDR3 spans 14 amino acids. The V segment lost 7 bases and the J segment 1 base; nucleotides outside the gene matches: 1. Germline V CDR1 and CDR2: SEHNR, FQNEAQ (reference sequence). Written as DNA, the CDR3 is TGTGCCAGCAAGGGACAGGGGAGCAATCAGCCCCAGCATTTT. Protein: CASKGQGSNQPQHF. Drawing the rest from reference TRBV7-9 and TRBJ1-5, the complete variable domain is DTGVSQNPRHKITKRGQNVTFRCDPISEHNRLYWYRQTLGQGPEFLTYFQNEAQLEKSRLLSDRFSAERPKGSFSTLEIQRTEQGDSAMYLCASKGQGSNQPQHFGDGTRLSIL.

DNA for the CDR3: TGTGCCAGCAGTTACTCATTCGGGTTGGGCACTGAAGCTTTCTTT. Amino acids: CASSYSFGLGTEAFF. This chain connects TRBV6-2 or TRBV6-3 to TRBJ1-1; D not certain. Germline CDR1 and CDR2: MNHEY and SVGEGT. The CDR3 covers 15 residues. V shed 0 bases and J shed 4 bases, with 12 bases lying between them.

This rearrangement joins TRBV9 to TRBJ1-1, with a possible D match to TRBD1 (6 bases). Germline values: CDR1 SGDLS, CDR2 YYNGEE. V was trimmed by 0 bases and J by 11 bases, leaving 14 bases between them. The CDR3 has 13 residues. CDR3 nucleotide sequence: TGTGCCAGCAGCGTAGGGGAGGGGGACTCGGCTTTCTTT. Translation: CASSVGEGDSAFF.

The table lists this clone with a few counts. The rearrangement uses TRBV9 and TRBJ1-3; TRBD1 is a possible D gene (5 bases). Germline V gives CDR1 SGDLS, CDR2 YYNGEE. The CDR3 runs to 15 residues. Trimming removed 3 bases from V and 1 base from J, with 11 bases in between. CDR3 loop: CASSGPQGSGNTIYF. The DNA for the CDR3 is TGTGCCAGCAGCGGACCGCAGGGTTCTGGAAACACCATATATTTT.